This T cell receptor (beta chain) was documented in a study of cytomegalovirus exposure and HLA in healthy donors. Study findings and constraints: Researchers catalogued 160 or so TCR beta chains as cytomegalovirus-associated.

The table came from immunoSEQ multiplex PCR; TCRdb's copy has only in-frame clones and leaves some out. The table includes approximately 58,000 clones, roughly 94% detected once. As for this clone: Its cognate antigen is unknown.

CDR3 length equals 15 residues. Per germline, CDR1 MDHEN and CDR2 SYDVKM. Trimming cost V 1 base and J 2 bases, with 12 bases left between them. This chain uses TRBV28 with TRBJ2-7; no reliable D call. The receptor comes from a woman aged 18-29 years in good health and CMV-seropositive. The specimen sequenced was PBMCs. The CDR3: CASSLSSAVAYEQYF. The CDR3 nucleotides are TGTGCCAGCAGTTTATCCAGTGCGGTGGCCTACGAGCAGTACTTC.